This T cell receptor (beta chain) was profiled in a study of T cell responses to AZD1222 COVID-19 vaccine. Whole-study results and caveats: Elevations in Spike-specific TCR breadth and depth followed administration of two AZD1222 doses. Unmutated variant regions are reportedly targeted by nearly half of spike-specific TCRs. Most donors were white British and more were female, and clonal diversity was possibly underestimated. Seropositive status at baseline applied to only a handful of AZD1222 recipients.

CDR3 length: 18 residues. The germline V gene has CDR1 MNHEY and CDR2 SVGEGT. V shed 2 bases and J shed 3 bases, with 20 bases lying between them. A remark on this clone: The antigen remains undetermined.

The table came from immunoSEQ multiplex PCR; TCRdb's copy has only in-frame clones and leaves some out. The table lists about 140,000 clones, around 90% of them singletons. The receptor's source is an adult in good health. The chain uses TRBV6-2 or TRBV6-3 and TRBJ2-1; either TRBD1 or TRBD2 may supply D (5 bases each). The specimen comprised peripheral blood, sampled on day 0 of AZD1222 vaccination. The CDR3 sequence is CASSYRGSPGPRYNEQFF. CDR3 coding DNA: TGTGCCAGCAGTTACAGAGGCTCGCCGGGACCCCGCTACAATGAGCAGTTCTTC.